These T cell receptor beta chains were read from a single sample in a study of radiotherapy plus CTLA-4 blockade in lung cancer. Profiled with immunoSEQ multiplex PCR; TCRdb holds only in-frame clones, not every one. This sample has about 51,000 clones, with around 75% found just once. Sequenced material: peripheral blood, taken from a patient treated with radiotherapy plus ipilimumab. Receptor source: a human donor with non-small cell lung cancer who had a complete response to radiotherapy plus ipilimumab. Both conserved end residues are part of each CDR3. D genes are given only for firm matches. Size values are once, few and many counts, or a class for expanded clones, and some rows have none.

TRBJ1-2 TRBV19 few TRBD1 TGTGCCAGTAGTACCGGGACAGGCTTCTATGGCTACACCTTC CASSTGTGFYGYTF
TRBJ1-2 TRBV29-1 . TRBD1 TGCAGCTCGGACAGGGGGCCCTATGGCTACACCTTC CSSDRGPYGYTF
TRBJ2-7 TRBV4-3 . . TGCGCCAGCAGCCAAGAAGACGACTATATGGGGGAGCAGTACTTC CASSQEDDYMGEQYF
TRBJ2-1 TRBV7-6 . . TGTGCCAGCAGCTTAAACCCCCGGCAGGACAATGAGCAGTTCTTC CASSLNPRQDNEQFF
TRBJ1-2 TRBV5-6 . . TGTGCCAGCAGCCCCAAGGGAGCTTCGGTCGGCTACACCTTC CASSPKGASVGYTF
TRBJ1-2 TRBV19 . . TGTGCCAGTAGTATAGATCGAAAGGGGCGGAATGGCTACACCTTC CASSIDRKGRNGYTF
TRBJ2-5 TRBV5-1 . . TGCGCCAGCAGCTTGGCCAGGGGCGAGGAGACCCAGTACTTC CASSLARGEETQYF
TRBJ1-3 TRBV5-6 few TRBD1 TGTGCCAGCAGTGAGGCAGGGGGCGAATCCATATATTTT CASSEAGGESIYF
TRBJ1-2 TRBV6-6 . . TGTGCCATCTTCTTTTGGGGAGAGGACTATGGCTACACCTTC CAIFFWGEDYGYTF
TRBJ2-3 TRBV27 . TRBD1 TGTGCCAGCAGCAACCGACAGGGAATGGTGAGCTCAGATACGCAGTATTTT CASSNRQGMVSSDTQYF
TRBJ2-5 TRBV7-2 . TRBD1 TGTGCCAGCAGCTTAACAGGGGTCCAAGAGACCCAGTACTTC CASSLTGVQETQYF
TRBJ1-2 TRBV5-1 . . TGCGCCAGCAGCTTGGAGCAGGGAAACGGCTACACCTTC CASSLEQGNGYTF
TRBJ2-4 TRBV25-1 . TRBD1 TGTGCCAGCAGTGAATATAAGGGTACAGGGGAAAACATTCAGTACTTC CASSEYKGTGENIQYF
TRBJ1-5 TRBV18 once TRBD1 TGTGCCAGCTCACCTAGGGCGACAGGGGATAGCAATCAGCCCCAGCATTTT CASSPRATGDSNQPQHF
TRBJ2-3 TRBV30 . . TGTGCCTGGACTCAACAGGGCACAGATACGCAGTATTTT CAWTQQGTDTQYF